The rows below give T cell receptor beta chains drawn from one sample of a study of blood T cells in healthy people across ages. TCRdb independently ran MiXCR on the 5' RACE reads; one entry per CDR3 protein. The data contain 700,000 or so distinct CDR3 sequences, 20% to 25% of them singletons. Specimen: blood. The origin of the receptors is a man in his 70s in good health. Both conserved end residues are part of each CDR3. Fields, in order: V gene, J gene, clone size, D gene, CDR3 protein, CDR3 DNA. The D gene is left open where the match is weak. Clone size is given for some rows only: seen once, a few or many times, or a class if the clone is expanded.

>TRBV28|TRBJ1-2|few|-
CASSLKGTGYTF
TGTGCCAGCAGTTTAAAAGGGACTGGCTACACCTTC
>TRBV6-6|TRBJ2-4|-|-
CASTLKDPPRGIQYF
TGTGCCAGCACCCTTAAGGACCCCCCGAGAGGCATTCAGTACTTC
>TRBV4-1|TRBJ1-5|few|-
CTSSQDRLGMPTTQHF
TGCACCAGCAGCCAGGATAGATTGGGGATGCCCACGACCCAGCATTTT
>TRBV6-2/TRBV6-3|TRBJ2-1|-|TRBD2
CASSRLAGGQSEQFF
TGTGCCAGCAGCAGACTAGCGGGAGGGCAGAGTGAGCAGTTCTTC
>TRBV7-3|TRBJ2-2|-|-
CASSLQGPTGELFF
TGTGCCAGCAGCTTACAGGGGCCCACCGGGGAGCTGTTTTTT
>TRBV5-1|TRBJ2-3|-|TRBD2
CASSLGWTSDTDTQYF
TGCGCCAGCAGCTTGGGCTGGACTAGCGACACAGATACGCAGTATTTT
>TRBV19|TRBJ2-2|-|-
CAAGTGPRNTGELFF
TGTGCCGCCGGCACAGGACCTAGGAACACCGGGGAGCTGTTTTTT
>TRBV3-1|TRBJ2-2|few|TRBD1
CASSQEGTVGTGDTGELFF
TGTGCCAGCAGCCAAGAGGGGACCGTTGGGACAGGGGACACCGGGGAGCTGTTTTTT
>TRBV4-3|TRBJ2-3|-|TRBD2
CASSQDVASGVNTQYF
TGCGCCAGCAGCCAAGATGTGGCTAGCGGAGTCAATACGCAGTATTTT
>TRBV5-1|TRBJ1-1|-|-
CASSLWGNTEAFF
TGCGCCAGCAGCTTGTGGGGGAACACTGAAGCTTTCTTT
>TRBV20-1|TRBJ1-1|-|-
CSARPDRRVGAFF
TGCAGTGCTAGACCCGACAGGCGGGTAGGGGCTTTCTTT
>TRBV6-6|TRBJ2-5|few|TRBD2
CVSSFAGDSSETQYF
TGTGTCAGCAGTTTTGCGGGGGATAGCTCAGAGACCCAGTACTTC
>TRBV11-3|TRBJ1-1|-|-
CASSLISGVNTEAFF
TGTGCCAGCAGCTTAATCTCAGGGGTGAACACTGAAGCTTTCTTT
>TRBV3-1|TRBJ1-1|many|-
CASSHTGLEAFF
TGTGCCAGCAGCCACACCGGACTCGAAGCTTTCTTT
>TRBV9|TRBJ2-3|few|-
CASSVLGASDTQYF
TGTGCCAGCAGCGTACTGGGGGCATCAGATACGCAGTATTTT
>TRBV7-3|TRBJ2-1|-|-
CASVRGGTSSYNEQFF
TGTGCCAGCGTAAGGGGCGGGACCAGCTCCTACAATGAGCAGTTCTTC
>TRBV28|TRBJ1-5|-|TRBD1
CASSFGQGHQPQHF
TGTGCCAGCAGTTTTGGACAGGGCCATCAGCCCCAGCATTTT
>TRBV12-3/TRBV12-4|TRBJ2-7|-|TRBD1
CASRTTGTFSEQYF
TGTGCCAGCAGAACGACAGGGACCTTCTCCGAGCAGTACTTC
>TRBV2|TRBJ1-2|few|-
CASSERGWDYGYTF
TGTGCCAGCAGTGAACGGGGATGGGACTATGGCTACACCTTC
>TRBV12-3/TRBV12-4|TRBJ2-4|few|-
CASSPLRTLAKNIQYF
TGTGCCAGCAGCCCTCTTCGGACACTAGCCAAAAACATTCAGTACTTC
>TRBV12-3/TRBV12-4|TRBJ1-4|-|-
CASSPGPGRGANEKLFF
TGTGCCAGCAGCCCAGGGCCCGGACGGGGGGCTAATGAAAAACTGTTTTTT
>TRBV29-1|TRBJ2-1|few|TRBD2
CSVGRGTSAYNEQFF
TGCAGCGTTGGTCGCGGGACTAGCGCCTACAATGAGCAGTTCTTC
>TRBV5-4|TRBJ1-1|few|-
CASSSNRFRTGDTEAFF
TGTGCCAGCAGCTCGAATAGGTTCAGAACCGGGGACACTGAAGCTTTCTTT
>TRBV12-3/TRBV12-4|TRBJ1-5|many|-
CASSLGPRYSNQPQHF
TGTGCCAGCAGTTTAGGACCGCGTTATAGCAATCAGCCCCAGCATTTT
>TRBV11-2|TRBJ2-1|many|-
CASSSSRIAYNEQFF
TGTGCCAGCAGCTCATCGAGGATCGCCTACAATGAGCAGTTCTTC
>TRBV5-1|TRBJ2-5|-|-
CASSPTGDQETQYF
TGCGCCAGCAGCCCAACCGGGGACCAAGAGACCCAGTACTTC
>TRBV6-6|TRBJ2-1|-|TRBD2
CASSYFVAGGYNEQFF
TGTGCCAGCAGTTACTTTGTAGCGGGGGGCTACAATGAGCAGTTCTTC
>TRBV20-1|TRBJ2-7|-|-
CSARKGFRTDEQYF
TGCAGTGCTAGAAAGGGTTTCAGGACAGACGAGCAGTACTTC
>TRBV12-3/TRBV12-4|TRBJ2-6|many|-
CASSGSGANVLTF
TGTGCCAGCAGTGGCTCTGGGGCCAACGTCCTGACTTTC
>TRBV5-1|TRBJ2-5|many|TRBD1
CASSRDSQETQYF
TGTGCCAGCAGTCGGGACAGCCAAGAGACCCAGTACTTC
>TRBV12-3/TRBV12-4|TRBJ2-2|few|TRBD1
CASSWTGPGELFF
TGTGCCAGCAGTTGGACAGGCCCCGGGGAGCTGTTTTTT
>TRBV6-6|TRBJ2-6|few|-
CASKRGQMVASGANVLTF
TGTGCCAGCAAGCGGGGACAAATGGTAGCCTCTGGGGCCAACGTCCTGACTTTC
>TRBV20-1|TRBJ2-7|few|TRBD1
CSAGDRKSDEQYF
TGCAGTGCAGGGGACAGGAAATCGGACGAGCAGTACTTC
>TRBV6-5|TRBJ2-2|few|-
CASSPTRRTGELFF
TGTGCCAGCAGCCCGACTAGAAGGACCGGGGAGCTGTTTTTT
>TRBV28|TRBJ2-1|few|-
CASSLPTRHNEQFF
TGTGCCAGCAGTTTGCCGACTAGACACAATGAGCAGTTCTTC
>TRBV11-2|TRBJ2-5|-|TRBD2
CASSSTSGGPQRQYF
TGTGCCAGCAGCTCTACTAGCGGGGGGCCACAACGGCAGTACTTC
>TRBV20-1|TRBJ1-1|-|TRBD1
CSARDGQGLVAEAFF
TGCAGTGCTAGAGATGGACAGGGGTTAGTCGCTGAAGCTTTCTTT
>TRBV7-3|TRBJ2-1|many|-
CASSPAGTDYNEQFF
TGTGCCAGCAGCCCCGCAGGGACGGACTACAATGAGCAGTTCTTC
>TRBV18|TRBJ1-3|-|-
CASSSGGQQSSGNTIYF
TGTGCCAGCTCATCGGGGGGACAACAGAGCTCTGGAAACACCATATATTTT
>TRBV6-5|TRBJ1-4|-|TRBD1
CASSSVGQHATNEKLFF
TGTGCCAGCAGTTCGGTGGGACAGCATGCAACTAATGAAAAACTGTTTTTT
>TRBV5-1|TRBJ2-3|-|TRBD2
CASSSRKAGGSTDTQYF
TGCGCCAGCAGCTCCCGGAAAGCGGGGGGTTCGACAGATACGCAGTATTTT
>TRBV5-5|TRBJ1-2|many|TRBD1
CASSLVAGGWNGYTF
TGTGCCAGCAGCTTGGTAGCAGGGGGCTGGAATGGCTACACCTTC
>TRBV11-2|TRBJ2-5|few|-
CASSIWGYQETQYF
TGTGCCAGCAGCATTTGGGGGTACCAAGAGACCCAGTACTTC
>TRBV3-1|TRBJ1-5|few|-
CASSPDRSGNQPQHF
TGTGCCAGCAGCCCGGACAGATCGGGCAATCAGCCCCAGCATTTT
>TRBV4-1|TRBJ2-1|-|TRBD2
CASSQVTSDNEQFF
TGCGCCAGCAGCCAGGTTACTAGCGACAATGAGCAGTTCTTC
>TRBV3-1|TRBJ2-2|-|TRBD2
CASRKTSATGELFF
TGTGCCAGCAGGAAGACTAGCGCTACCGGGGAGCTGTTTTTT
>TRBV12-3/TRBV12-4|TRBJ2-5|-|TRBD2
CASSSRSAAGDQETQYF
TGTGCCAGCAGTTCCCGCTCGGCAGCGGGGGACCAAGAGACCCAGTACTTC
>TRBV20-1|TRBJ2-1|few|-
CSANNLRDGSYNEQFF
TGCAGTGCTAACAACCTCCGGGACGGCTCCTACAATGAGCAGTTCTTC
>TRBV5-1|TRBJ2-7|many|TRBD2
CASSVEGSGSNREQYF
TGCGCCAGCAGCGTGGAAGGTAGCGGGAGCAATCGCGAGCAGTACTTC
>TRBV20-1|TRBJ1-5|-|-
CSARETNSNQPQHF
TGCAGTGCTAGGGAGACAAATAGCAATCAGCCCCAGCATTTT
>TRBV27|TRBJ2-7|-|TRBD1
CASSPGRGQSSYEQYF
TGTGCCAGCAGCCCGGGACGGGGACAGAGCTCCTACGAGCAGTACTTC
>TRBV18|TRBJ2-3|few|-
CASSPRRASTDTQYF
TGTGCCAGCTCACCTCGGCGGGCAAGCACAGATACGCAGTATTTT
>TRBV28|TRBJ2-4|few|TRBD2
CASRGRGYNIQYF
TGTGCCAGCAGGGGGAGGGGCTATAACATTCAGTACTTC
>TRBV6-5|TRBJ2-3|few|-
CASRNTGKGDTQYF
TGTGCCAGCAGAAATACAGGGAAGGGAGATACGCAGTATTTT
>TRBV18|TRBJ2-7|-|-
CASSPQDGYEQYF
TGTGCCAGCTCACCACAGGACGGATACGAGCAGTACTTC
>TRBV10-3|TRBJ2-1|few|TRBD2
CAISERGLAGLNEQFF
TGTGCCATCAGTGAGCGTGGGCTAGCGGGCCTCAATGAGCAGTTCTTC
>TRBV7-2|TRBJ1-1|few|-
CASSVDWNTEAFF
TGTGCCAGCAGCGTCGACTGGAACACTGAAGCTTTCTTT